This T cell receptor (beta chain) was identified during a study of early T cells in non-severe SARS-CoV-2 infection. Overall study: Sequenced material consisted of bulk RNA (from unsorted whole blood), and chains were unpaired. Study results and limitations: Anti-spike CD8 specificities were favored by VDJdb matching, whose results missed private and CD4 specificities.

Individual cDNA molecules were tagged with unique molecular identifiers. Via MiXCR, TCRdb re-called the 5' RACE reads, giving one row per CDR3 protein. The repertoire holds about 60,000 distinct CDR3 sequences, with around 12% as singletons. This clonotype was recorded many times. Its specificity is unknown. Germline lookup yields CDR1 MGHDK and CDR2 SYGVNS. This CDR3 has 15 amino acids. V lost 4 bases, J lost 4 bases, and 13 bases lay in between. This sequence was found in an adult who was a healthcare worker with PCR-confirmed SARS-CoV-2 infection or an uninfected control (not recorded which). Material: whole blood. J is TRBJ1-4 and V is TRBV25-1, with D perhaps TRBD1 (5 bases). CDR3 coding DNA: TGTGCCAGCAGTGGTTCAGGGACGGTTAATGAAAAACTGTTTTTT. This gives the protein CASSGSGTVNEKLFF.